The 9 T cell receptor beta chains below all came from one sample that was sequenced in a study of early T cells in non-severe SARS-CoV-2 infection. Via MiXCR, TCRdb re-called the 5' RACE reads, giving one row per CDR3 protein. The table lists tens of thousands of distinct CDR3 sequences, over 12% of them singletons. Source material: whole blood. Every receptor here comes from an adult who was a healthcare worker with PCR-confirmed SARS-CoV-2 infection or an uninfected control (not recorded which).

This chain links TRBV20-1 with TRBJ2-1; 7 bases align to TRBD2. CDR3 length: 15 residues. Germline V gene sequence: CDR1 DFQATT, CDR2 SNEGSKA (reference sequence). The J segment lost 5 bases and the V segment lost 1 base, leaving 8 bases of the junction unmatched. The CDR3 nucleotides are TGCAGTGCTAGAGCATCGCGGGGGAGAAACAATGAGCAGTTCTTC. Translation gives CSARASRGRNNEQFF.

In its sample, this clonotype was seen a few times. The rearrangement links TRBV20-1 to TRBJ1-1, with TRBD1 matching 7 bases. The CDR3 loop spans 13 amino acids. Looked up from germline, CDR1 is DFQATT and CDR2 is SNEGSKA (reference sequence). V lost 4 bases to trimming and J lost 3 bases; unmatched junction nucleotides: 5. The CDR3 reads CSAKARGDTEAFF. The CDR3 bases are TGCAGTGCTAAGGCCAGGGGGGACACTGAAGCTTTCTTT.

V is TRBV4-2 and J is TRBJ2-5, with D perhaps being TRBD1 or TRBD2 (6 bases each). Germline-derived CDR1 and CDR2 are LGHNA and YNFKEQ. The CDR3 runs to 16 residues. The V gene lost 4 bases and the J gene lost 8 bases, with 23 bases spanning the gap. The CDR3 loop reads CASSRGRGGHKRTQYF. CDR3 DNA: TGTGCCAGCAGCCGTGGAAGAGGGGGGCACAAGAGAACCCAGTACTTC.

This clonotype turned up a few times. V gene TRBV4-1 combines with J gene TRBJ2-1; D not resolved. Trimming cost V 3 bases and J 2 bases, with 17 bases left between them. CDR3 length: 17 amino acids. Germline V lookup: CDR1 MGHRA, CDR2 YSYEKL. As DNA, the CDR3 is TGCGCCAGCAGCCATTTTCGGGCCGATAAGACCTACAATGAGCAGTTCTTC. Protein product: CASSHFRADKTYNEQFF.

In this sample, this clonotype turned up a few times. The chain is built from TRBV5-4 and TRBJ2-5; 8 positions agree with TRBD1. CDR3 length: 16 amino acids. Germline CDR1 reads SGHNT; CDR2 reads YYREEE (reference sequence). Trimming removed 2 bases from V and 2 bases from J; junction bases left unmatched: 8. The CDR3: CASSLGLTGAQETQYF. DNA of the CDR3: TGTGCCAGCAGCTTAGGGCTGACAGGGGCGCAAGAGACCCAGTACTTC.

The chain carries TRBV7-7 and TRBJ2-2; a possible D gene is TRBD2 (6 bases). V dropped 5 bases and J dropped 1 base, with 11 bases sitting between them. The V gene's germline CDR1 is SSHAT and CDR2 FNYEAQ (reference sequence). The CDR3 is 15 residues long. CDR3 loop: CASSPGGVNTGELFF. CDR3 DNA: TGTGCCAGCAGCCCGGGCGGGGTGAACACCGGGGAGCTGTTTTTT.

This clonotype was recorded many times. Here the CDR3 DNA reads TGTGCCAGCAGCTCAGGGGCCCCATATGGCTACACCTTC. It encodes CASSSGAPYGYTF. The chain links TRBV12-3 or TRBV12-4 to TRBJ1-2; D is possibly TRBD1 (6 bases). CDR3 length: 13 amino acids. The V end lost 6 bases, the J end lost 5 bases, and 13 bases lay between the germline ends.

This clonotype was detected ten times or more. The rearrangement joins TRBV7-9 to TRBJ2-5; no clear D gene. Trimming removed 3 bases at V and 2 bases at J, with 10 bases between. Germline V gene data show CDR1 as SEHNR and CDR2 as FQNEAQ (reference sequence). The CDR3 covers 14 residues. The CDR3 bases are TGTGCCAGCAGCTTTGATGGACGACAAGAGACCCAGTACTTC. The encoded protein is CASSFDGRQETQYF.

In this sample, this clonotype turned up a few times. This sequence joins TRBV13 and TRBJ2-3; TRBD1 might be the D (5 bases). Germline CDR1 and CDR2: PRHDT and FYEKMQ (reference sequence). V shed 2 bases and J shed 5 bases, with 14 bases lying between them. The CDR3 extends over 15 amino acids. The CDR3 DNA is TGTGCCAGCAGCTTACAGGGTAAGGTGGGAGATACGCAGTATTTT. As protein: CASSLQGKVGDTQYF.